The 25 T cell receptor beta chains listed next were all sequenced from one sample in a study of blood T cells in healthy people across ages. Through a sample-barcoded 5' primer and a J-beta primer mix, a second PCR was run for roughly 6 to 12 cycles. TCRdb ran MiXCR on the 5' RACE reads and lists one entry per CDR3 protein. The table lists about 670,000 distinct CDR3 sequences, 40% to 65% of them singletons. The sequenced material came from blood. All receptors come from a woman aged 80 or older in good health.

The gene calls are TRBV10-3 and TRBJ2-3, with TRBD2 matching 10 bases. Germline CDR1 and CDR2: ENHRY and SYGVKD. Trimming removed 5 bases from V and 5 bases from J; junction bases left unmatched: 7. The CDR3 loop spans 15 amino acids. This chain's CDR3 is CAISPSGRERDTQYF. For the CDR3, the DNA is TGTGCCATCAGTCCAAGCGGGAGGGAACGAGATACGCAGTATTTT.

For this clonotype: A read error may explain this, as a much larger clone is one base away. The chain employs TRBV29-1 and TRBJ2-5; TRBD2 matches 10 bases. Per germline, CDR1 SQVTM and CDR2 ANQGSEA. After removal of 6 bases from V and 11 bases from J, the junction contained 18 bases not matched to a gene. The CDR3 covers 15 residues. Here the CDR3 DNA reads TGCAGCGTCCAAAGGACTAGCGGAAAATGGGATGAGCAGTACTTC. This encodes CSVQRTSGKWDEQYF.

As to this clonotype: The junction shows a germline mismatch at one end, possibly a read error. The chain couples TRBV6-5 to TRBJ1-2; tentatively, D is TRBD1 (5 bases). This CDR3 has 13 amino acids. CDR1 and CDR2 (germline): MNHEY, SVGAGI. CDR3: CASTLAGTHGYTF. The CDR3 DNA reads as TGTGCCAGCACCCTAGCGGGGACTCATGGCTACACCTTT.

The rearrangement joins TRBV5-1 to TRBJ2-2; D gene uncertain. This CDR3 contains 15 residues. Trimming took 0 bases from V and 6 from J, leaving 12 bases between them. Germline lookup yields CDR1 SGHRS and CDR2 YFSETQ. CDR3 DNA: TGCGCCAGCAGCTTGGGCTCCTTGGTGGCCGGGGAGCTGTTTTTT. This gives the protein CASSLGSLVAGELFF.

The table lists this clonotype with a count of one. Just one base apart from a much larger clone, this may be a read error. This chain uses TRBV29-1 with TRBJ2-1; 7 bases align to TRBD1. This CDR3 region has 15 residues. Germline CDR1 SQVTM, CDR2 ANQGSEA. The CDR3 is CSVLARQGWSNEQSF. Here the CDR3 DNA reads TGCAGCGTCCTTGCCCGACAGGGATGGTCGAATGAGCAGTCCTTC.

About this clonotype: Sequence at one end of the junction differs from germline and may be a read error. The chain combines TRBV20-1 with TRBJ2-1; 11 nucleotides match TRBD2. The CDR3 consists of 13 residues. Germline V gene sequence: CDR1 DFQATT, CDR2 SNEGSKA (reference sequence). In DNA, the CDR3 is TGCAATGCTAGTTTACTAGCGGGGGAGACCCAGTTCTTC. As protein: CNASLLAGETQFF.

The CDR3 coding sequence is TGTGCCAGCAGCCAGCTGAGGGAGCAGTACTTC. Protein: CASSQLREQYF. The rearrangement joins TRBV5-6 to TRBJ2-7; no clear D. Trimming removed 4 bases from V and 7 bases from J, with 9 bases in between. The CDR3 consists of 11 residues. CDR1 is SGHDT, CDR2 YYEEEE, per germline.

This chain joins TRBV7-9 and TRBJ2-1; no clear D gene. In germline, CDR1 is SEHNR, CDR2 FQNEAQ (reference sequence). Trimming removed 4 bases at V and 5 bases at J, with 15 bases between. The CDR3 sequence is 15 residues long. Here the CDR3 reads CASSSVGKSDNEQFF. The CDR3 DNA is TGTGCCAGCAGCTCCGTGGGGAAGTCGGACAATGAGCAGTTCTTC.

This clonotype showed up many times. The chain has TRBV3-1 and TRBJ2-5; TRBD1 or TRBD2 may be the D gene (5 bases each). CDR1 is LGHDT and CDR2 is YNNKEL in the germline V gene (reference sequence). V was cut by 0 bases and J by 6 bases, with 29 bases left in between. This CDR3 has 20 residues. The CDR3 reads CASSQDLGGSWGGFIQTQYF. The CDR3 DNA follows: TGTGCCAGCAGCCAAGATCTAGGCGGCAGTTGGGGCGGGTTCATCCAGACCCAGTACTTC.

In its sample, this clonotype was seen many times. The gene calls are TRBV20-1 and TRBJ2-1; D gene ambiguous. CDR3 length equals 14 residues. V dropped 0 bases and J dropped 0 bases, with 6 bases sitting between them. Germline V gene sequence: CDR1 DFQATT, CDR2 SNEGSKA (reference sequence). CDR3 DNA: TGCAGTGCTAGAGATTTTAACTCCTACAATGAGCAGTTCTTC. Its translation is CSARDFNSYNEQFF.

Here the CDR3 DNA reads TGCAGTGCGCAAACCGCGGCCAAAAACATTCAGTACTTC. This encodes CSAQTAAKNIQYF. The rearrangement joins TRBV29-1 to TRBJ2-4; D not certain. Per the germline V gene, CDR1 is SQVTM and CDR2 is ANQGSEA. This CDR3 is built from 13 residues. Complete variable domain (other parts from reference TRBV29-1 and TRBJ2-4): SAVISQKPSRDICQRGTSLTIQCQVDSQVTMMFWYRQQPGQSLTLIATANQGSEATYESGFVIDKFPISRPNLTFSTLTVSNMSPEDSSIYLCSAQTAAKNIQYFGAGTRLSVL.

The chain recombines TRBV15 with TRBJ2-7, with a weak D call TRBD2 (5 bases). Trimming shortened V by 0 bases and J by 0 bases, and 15 bases separated the two germline ends. This CDR3 is built from 17 residues. Germline V gives CDR1 LNHNV, CDR2 YYDKDF (reference sequence). Written as DNA, the CDR3 is TGTGCCACCAGCAGAGATAAAAGGGAGTGGAGCTCCTACGAGCAGTACTTC. As protein: CATSRDKREWSSYEQYF.

This clonotype was picked up many times. The chain is built from TRBV18 and TRBJ2-5; unclear D gene. The CDR3 totals 12 residues. Germline CDR1 and CDR2: KGHSH and LQKENI. Deletions cut 6 bases from V and 0 bases from J, with 5 bases between. CDR3 coding DNA: TGTGCCAGCTCCGAGAACCAAGAGACCCAGTACTTC. Its protein product is CASSENQETQYF.

In regard to this clonotype: A clone one base away is much larger, so this may be a read error. The chain has TRBV15 and TRBJ2-1; 8 bases fit TRBD1. With V trimmed by 4 bases and J by 9 bases, 5 bases remained unmatched. The CDR3 runs 13 residues. From germline, CDR1 is LNHNV and CDR2 YYDKDF (reference sequence). CDR3 loop: CATSTDREPEQFF. The CDR3 DNA reads as TGTGCCACCAGCACGGACAGGGAGCCTGAGCAGTTCTTC.

At least ten counts were recorded for this clonotype. The J gene is TRBJ1-1, the V gene TRBV29-1, with TRBD1 matching over 7 bases. This CDR3 comprises 12 residues. Germline CDR1 is SQVTM and CDR2 is ANQGSEA. V trimming: 6 bases; J trimming: 12 bases; junction bases outside the gene matches: 13. The CDR3 DNA sequence: TGCAGCGTAAAGGGCCAAGACAGGGTAACTTTCTTT. Translated, it gives CSVKGQDRVTFF.

About this clonotype itself: A read error may be the cause here, since a much bigger clone is one base away. The chain couples TRBV7-3 to TRBJ2-1; 8 nucleotides agree with TRBD2. Per germline, CDR1 SGHTA and CDR2 FQGTGA. CDR3 size: 16 residues. CDR3 residues: CACSTVGGGSYNEQFF. The CDR3 DNA reads as TGTGCCTGCAGCACCGTCGGCGGGGGGTCCTACAATGAGCAGTTCTTC.

This clonotype was observed a single time. A much bigger clone sits one base away, suggesting this may be a read error. This chain uses TRBV24-1 with TRBJ2-5, with 10 nucleotides matching TRBD1. The ends lost 8 bases at V and 11 bases at J; junction bases unmatched: 16. The CDR3 runs 15 residues. Germline lookup yields CDR1 KGHDR and CDR2 SFDVKD. CDR3 nucleotide sequence: TGTGCCACCACTGTGGGACAGGGGAACCACAATGAGCAGTACTTC. The encoded protein is CATTVGQGNHNEQYF.

This clonotype was found a few times. The chain carries TRBV7-9 and TRBJ1-2; D might be TRBD1 (5 bases). Germline V gene data show CDR1 as SEHNR and CDR2 as FQNEAQ (reference sequence). The CDR3 length is 15 residues. Trimming took off 5 bases at V and 7 bases at J, with 20 bases between the two ends. CDR3 loop: CASSPRGQQGGGYTF. As DNA, the CDR3 is TGTGCCAGCAGCCCCCGCGGGCAGCAGGGAGGTGGCTACACCTTC. Full variable domain (rest looked up from reference TRBV7-9 and TRBJ1-2): DTGVSQNPRHKITKRGQNVTFRCDPISEHNRLYWYRQTLGQGPEFLTYFQNEAQLEKSRLLSDRFSAERPKGSFSTLEIQRTEQGDSAMYLCASSPRGQQGGGYTFGSGTRLTVV.

The genes are TRBV12-3 or TRBV12-4 and TRBJ2-1; 11 nucleotides line up with TRBD1. The CDR3 is 15 amino acids. With 6 bases clipped from V and 6 bases from J, the junction kept 7 bases outside the gene matches. DNA for the CDR3: TGTGCCAGCAGCAACACCGGGACAGGGGGCAATGAGCAGTTCTTC. The encoded protein is CASSNTGTGGNEQFF.

The rearrangement uses TRBV12-3 or TRBV12-4 and TRBJ1-2, with TRBD1 identical over 10 bases. V trimming: 6 bases; J trimming: 10 bases; junction bases outside the gene matches: 14. The CDR3 is 15 amino acids. The CDR3 sequence: CASRATGTGDRAYTF. CDR3 DNA: TGTGCCAGCAGGGCCACCGGGACAGGGGATCGTGCCTACACCTTC.

The table lists this clonotype with a few counts. The gene calls are TRBV12-3 or TRBV12-4 and TRBJ1-1; a weak D match, TRBD1 (6 bases). Deletions cut 0 bases from V and 10 bases from J, with 15 bases between. The CDR3 has 14 residues. In nucleotides, the CDR3 is TGTGCCAGCAGTTTAGCGCTGAACAGGGTGGTAGCTTTCTTT. Translated: CASSLALNRVVAFF.

The rearrangement uses TRBV15 and TRBJ2-3; the D gene is possibly TRBD2 (5 bases). The CDR3 runs to 18 residues. CDR1 LNHNV and CDR2 YYDKDF come from the germline V gene (reference sequence). The V end was cut by 3 bases, the J end by 0 bases, with 19 bases between. The CDR3 spells CATSSLAGRGSSTDTQYF. DNA of the CDR3: TGTGCCACCAGCAGTCTTGCGGGCCGGGGTTCTAGCACAGATACGCAGTATTTT.

Comments on this clonotype: One base away lies a much larger clone, so this may be a sequencing read error. The rearrangement uses TRBV7-2 and TRBJ2-7, with D perhaps being TRBD1 or TRBD2 (5 bases each). Germline CDR1 is SGHTA and CDR2 is FQGNSA. The CDR3 consists of 17 residues. V lost 4 bases to trimming and J lost 7 bases, with 26 bases between them. The CDR3 DNA follows: TGTGCCAGCAGCTCGGGGCTCACCATTCGAGGGATCAATGAGCAGTACTTC. Residues: CASSSGLTIRGINEQYF.

The rearrangement joins TRBV29-1 to TRBJ1-2; a weak D match, TRBD1 (5 bases). Germline V gene sequence: CDR1 SQVTM, CDR2 ANQGSEA. This CDR3 region has 13 residues. With 2 bases removed from V and 4 bases from J, the gap between germline ends came to 11 bases. CDR3 nucleotides: TGCAGCGTTGAAAGTGGACACCGCTATGGCTACACCTTC. It yields the protein CSVESGHRYGYTF.

The chain uses TRBV4-1 and TRBJ1-2, with 9 bases matching TRBD1. CDR1 is MGHRA and CDR2 is YSYEKL in the germline V gene. This CDR3 region has 14 residues. V lost 3 bases, J lost 7 bases, and 6 bases stayed unmatched. The CDR3 region has the DNA TGCGCCAGCAGCCATATAACAGGGGGCGGTGGCTACACCTTC. Amino acid sequence: CASSHITGGGGYTF.